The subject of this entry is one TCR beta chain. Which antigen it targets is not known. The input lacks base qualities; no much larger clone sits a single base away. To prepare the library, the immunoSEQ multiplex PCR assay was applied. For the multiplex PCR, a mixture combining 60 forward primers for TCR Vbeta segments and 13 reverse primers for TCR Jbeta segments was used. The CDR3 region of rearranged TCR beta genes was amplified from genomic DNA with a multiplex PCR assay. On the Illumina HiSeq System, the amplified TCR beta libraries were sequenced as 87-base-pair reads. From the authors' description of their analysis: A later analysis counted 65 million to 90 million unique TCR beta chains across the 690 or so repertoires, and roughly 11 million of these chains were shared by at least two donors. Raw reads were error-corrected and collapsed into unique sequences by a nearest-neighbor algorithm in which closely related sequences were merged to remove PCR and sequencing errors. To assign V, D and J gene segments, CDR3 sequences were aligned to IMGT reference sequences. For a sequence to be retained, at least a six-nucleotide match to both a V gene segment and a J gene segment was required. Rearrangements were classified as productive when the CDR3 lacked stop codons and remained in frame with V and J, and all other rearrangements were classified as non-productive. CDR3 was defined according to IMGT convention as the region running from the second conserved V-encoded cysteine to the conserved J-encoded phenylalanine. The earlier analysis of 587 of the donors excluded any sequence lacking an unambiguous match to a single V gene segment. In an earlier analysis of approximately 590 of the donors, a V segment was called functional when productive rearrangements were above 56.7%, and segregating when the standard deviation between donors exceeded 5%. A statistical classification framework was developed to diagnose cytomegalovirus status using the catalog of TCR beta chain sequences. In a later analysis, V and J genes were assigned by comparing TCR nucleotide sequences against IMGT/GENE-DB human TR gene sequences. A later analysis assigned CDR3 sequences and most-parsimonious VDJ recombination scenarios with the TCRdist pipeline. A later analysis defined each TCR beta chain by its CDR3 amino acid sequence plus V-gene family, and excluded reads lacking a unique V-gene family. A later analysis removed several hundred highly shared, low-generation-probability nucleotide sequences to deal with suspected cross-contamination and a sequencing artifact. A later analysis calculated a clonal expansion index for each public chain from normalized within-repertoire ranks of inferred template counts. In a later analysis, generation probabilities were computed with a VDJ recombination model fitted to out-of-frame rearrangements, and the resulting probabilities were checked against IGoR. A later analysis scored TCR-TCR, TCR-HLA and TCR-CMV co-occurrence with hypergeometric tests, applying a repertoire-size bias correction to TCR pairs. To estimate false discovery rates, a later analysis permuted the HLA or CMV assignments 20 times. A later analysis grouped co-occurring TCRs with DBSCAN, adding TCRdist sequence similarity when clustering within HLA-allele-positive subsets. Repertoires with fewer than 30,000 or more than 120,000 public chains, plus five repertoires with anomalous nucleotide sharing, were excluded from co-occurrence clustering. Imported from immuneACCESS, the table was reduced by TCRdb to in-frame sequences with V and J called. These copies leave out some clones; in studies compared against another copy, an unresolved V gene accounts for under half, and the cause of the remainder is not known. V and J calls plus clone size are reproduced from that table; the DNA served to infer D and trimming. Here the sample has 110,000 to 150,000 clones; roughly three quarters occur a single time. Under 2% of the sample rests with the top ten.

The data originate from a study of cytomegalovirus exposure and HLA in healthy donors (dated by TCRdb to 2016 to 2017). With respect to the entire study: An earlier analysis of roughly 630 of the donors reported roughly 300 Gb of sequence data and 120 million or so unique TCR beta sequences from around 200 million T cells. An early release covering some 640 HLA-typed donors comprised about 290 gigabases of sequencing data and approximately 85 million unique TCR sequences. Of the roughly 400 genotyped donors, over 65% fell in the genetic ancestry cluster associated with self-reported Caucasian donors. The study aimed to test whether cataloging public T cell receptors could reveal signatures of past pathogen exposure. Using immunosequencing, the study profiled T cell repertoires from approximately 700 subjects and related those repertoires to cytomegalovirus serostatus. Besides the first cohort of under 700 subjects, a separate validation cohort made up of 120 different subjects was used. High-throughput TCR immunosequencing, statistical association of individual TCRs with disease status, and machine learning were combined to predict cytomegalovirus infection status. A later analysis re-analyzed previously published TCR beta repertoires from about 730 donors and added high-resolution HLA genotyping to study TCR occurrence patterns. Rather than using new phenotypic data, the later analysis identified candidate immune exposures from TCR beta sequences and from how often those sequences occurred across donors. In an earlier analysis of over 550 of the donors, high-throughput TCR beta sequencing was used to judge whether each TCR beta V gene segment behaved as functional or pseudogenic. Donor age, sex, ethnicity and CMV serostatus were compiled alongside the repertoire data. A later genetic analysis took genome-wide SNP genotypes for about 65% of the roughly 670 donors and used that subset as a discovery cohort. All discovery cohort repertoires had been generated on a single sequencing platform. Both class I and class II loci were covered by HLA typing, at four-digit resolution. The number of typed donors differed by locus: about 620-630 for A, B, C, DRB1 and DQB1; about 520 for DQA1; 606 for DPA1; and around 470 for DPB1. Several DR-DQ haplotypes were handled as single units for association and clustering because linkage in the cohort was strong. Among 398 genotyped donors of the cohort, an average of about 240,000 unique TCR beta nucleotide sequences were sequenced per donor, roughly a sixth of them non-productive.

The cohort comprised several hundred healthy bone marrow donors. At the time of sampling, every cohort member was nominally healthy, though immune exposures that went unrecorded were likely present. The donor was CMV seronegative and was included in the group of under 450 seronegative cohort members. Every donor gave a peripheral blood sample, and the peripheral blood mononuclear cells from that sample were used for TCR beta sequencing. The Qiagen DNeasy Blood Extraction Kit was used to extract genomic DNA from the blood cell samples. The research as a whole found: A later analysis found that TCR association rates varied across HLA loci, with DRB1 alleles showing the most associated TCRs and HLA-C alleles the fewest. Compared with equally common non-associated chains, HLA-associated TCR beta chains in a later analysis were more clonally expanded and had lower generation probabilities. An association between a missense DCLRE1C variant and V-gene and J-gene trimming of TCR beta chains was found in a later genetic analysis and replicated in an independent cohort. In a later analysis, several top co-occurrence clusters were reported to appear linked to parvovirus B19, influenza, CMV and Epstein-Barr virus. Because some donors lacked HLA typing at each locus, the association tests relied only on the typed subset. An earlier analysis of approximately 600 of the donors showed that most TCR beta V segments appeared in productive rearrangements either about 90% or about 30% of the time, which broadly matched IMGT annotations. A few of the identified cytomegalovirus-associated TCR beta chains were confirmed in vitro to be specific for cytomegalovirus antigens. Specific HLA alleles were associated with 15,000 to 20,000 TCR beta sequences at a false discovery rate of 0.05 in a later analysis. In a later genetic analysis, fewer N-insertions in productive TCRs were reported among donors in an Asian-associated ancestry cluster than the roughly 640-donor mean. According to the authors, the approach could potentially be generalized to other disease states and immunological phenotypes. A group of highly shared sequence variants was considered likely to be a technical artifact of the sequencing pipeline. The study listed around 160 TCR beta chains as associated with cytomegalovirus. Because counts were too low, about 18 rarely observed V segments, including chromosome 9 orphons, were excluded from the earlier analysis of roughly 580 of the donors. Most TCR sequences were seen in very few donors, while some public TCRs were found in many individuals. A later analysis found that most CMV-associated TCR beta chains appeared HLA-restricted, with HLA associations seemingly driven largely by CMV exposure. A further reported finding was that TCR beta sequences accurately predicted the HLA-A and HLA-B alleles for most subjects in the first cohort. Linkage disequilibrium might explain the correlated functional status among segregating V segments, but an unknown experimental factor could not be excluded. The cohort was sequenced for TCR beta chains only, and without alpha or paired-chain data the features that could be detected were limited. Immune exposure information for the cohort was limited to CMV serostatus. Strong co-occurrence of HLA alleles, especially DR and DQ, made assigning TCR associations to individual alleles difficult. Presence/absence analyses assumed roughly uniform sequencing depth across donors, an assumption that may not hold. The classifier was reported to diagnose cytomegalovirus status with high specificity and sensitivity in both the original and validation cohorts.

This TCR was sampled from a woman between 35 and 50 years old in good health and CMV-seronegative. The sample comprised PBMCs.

The nucleotide sequence is given as TGTGCCAGCAGCCCGGGACTAGCGGGGCTTAGCACAGATACGCAGTATTTT. Its translation is CASSPGLAGLSTDTQYF. The receptor chain draws on TRBV9 and TRBJ2-3, and TRBD2 aligns with 13 junction nucleotides. The V end gives up 4 bases and the J end 0 bases, leaving 5 bases in the junction not matched to a gene. For CDR1 and CDR2, the germline V gene lists SGDLS and YYNGEE. The CDR3 spans 17 residues, from the cysteine through the phenylalanine. The retained sequence is limited to the CDR3, 51 bases, with the frame set at the first base.